A single sample is the source of the 28 T cell receptor beta chains below, sequenced in a study of vaccination effects on CD4 cells after COVID-19. Viral peptide pool expansion of antigen-specific CD4+ T cells preceded sequencing in the ViraFEST assay. The culture ran for 10 days, and then CD4+ T cells were isolated. Their SARS-CoV-2 infection, verified by PCR, occurred between March and December 2020. The antigens for these receptors are not known. Profiled with immunoSEQ multiplex PCR; TCRdb holds only in-frame clones, not every one. The sample lists 40,000 to 50,000 clones, under 80% seen once, with 25% to 40% in the top ten. The specimen was CD4+ T cells from PBMCs cultured with a peptide pool, collected before COVID-19 vaccination. All receptors come from a human donor who had a prior SARS-CoV-2 infection.

This rearrangement joins TRBV19 to TRBJ1-6; tentative D call: TRBD1 (6 bases). Germline V gene sequence: CDR1 LNHDA, CDR2 SQIVND (reference sequence). The CDR3 has 16 residues. Deletions cut 3 bases from V and 6 bases from J, with 15 bases between. In DNA, the CDR3 is TGTGCCAGTAGTATGGTCCCGGGGGCGCTTAATTCACCCCTCCACTTT. Protein product: CASSMVPGALNSPLHF.

The genes are TRBV5-1 and TRBJ2-1, with TRBD2 matching 11 bases. The germline V gene has CDR1 SGHRS and CDR2 YFSETQ. V shed 3 bases and J 5 bases; nucleotides not matched to a gene: 4. CDR3 length: 15 amino acids. CDR3 loop: CASSSPGLADNEQFF. The CDR3 nucleotides read TGCGCCAGCAGCTCCCCGGGACTAGCGGACAATGAGCAGTTCTTC.

The chain recombines TRBV6-2 or TRBV6-3 with TRBJ2-7; 11 bases match TRBD2. Germline V gene lookup returns CDR1 MNHEY and CDR2 SVGEGT. Trimming at V came to 5 bases and at J to 2 bases, leaving 8 bases not matched to a gene. The CDR3 totals 16 residues. The CDR3 DNA is TGTGCCAGCAGTCGGCGACTAGCGGGGCTCCCCTACGAGCAGTACTTC. This translates into CASSRRLAGLPYEQYF.

This clone has just a few counts. The V call is TRBV5-4, the J call TRBJ1-6, with D possibly being TRBD1 (6 bases). The V and J ends lost 1 base and 9 bases respectively, with 14 bases between them. Per the germline V gene, CDR1 is SGHNT and CDR2 is YYREEE (reference sequence). CDR3 size: 15 residues. The CDR3 sequence: CASSLRRQGFSPLHF. CDR3 nucleotides: TGTGCCAGCAGCTTGCGTCGGCAGGGGTTTTCACCCCTCCACTTT.

The rearrangement links TRBV5-4 to TRBJ2-3, with 8 bases identical to TRBD1. Germline assignment: CDR1 SGHNT and CDR2 YYREEE (reference sequence). J gave up 4 bases and V 4 bases, and 5 bases lay outside the gene matches. This CDR3 comprises 14 residues. In DNA form, the CDR3 reads TGTGCCAGCAGCCCTGGGACAGGCGCAGATACGCAGTATTTT. This gives the protein CASSPGTGADTQYF.

CDR3 nucleotide sequence: TGTGCCAGCTCACCTAGGAGGGTAAGTCCCGCCGGGGGCAATCAGCCCCAGCATTTT. Translated: CASSPRRVSPAGGNQPQHF. The chain has TRBV18 and TRBJ1-5; D gene unclear. V gave up 3 bases and J gave up 2 bases, with 23 bases separating them. CDR1 KGHSH and CDR2 LQKENI come from the germline V gene. The CDR3 spans 19 residues.

The J gene is TRBJ2-7, the V gene TRBV7-2; 11 nucleotides line up with TRBD2. Losses at the gene ends were 1 base for V and 1 base for J; bases not matched to a gene: 6. The V gene's germline CDR1 is SGHTA and CDR2 FQGNSA. The CDR3 length is 17 residues. CDR3 protein: CASSLVGLAGGSYEQYF. The CDR3 DNA reads as TGTGCCAGCAGCTTAGTTGGGCTAGCGGGAGGATCCTACGAGCAGTACTTC. Complete variable domain (other parts from reference TRBV7-2 and TRBJ2-7): GAGVSQSPSNKVTEKGKDVELRCDPISGHTALYWYRQSLGQGLEFLIYFQGNSAPDKSGLPSDRFSAERTGGSVSTLTIQRTQQEDSAVYLCASSLVGLAGGSYEQYFGPGTRLTVT.

The rearrangement links TRBV6-5 to TRBJ1-4, with D possibly matching TRBD1 (5 bases). The CDR3 runs 14 residues. Germline CDR1 and CDR2: MNHEY and SVGAGI. The V end was cut by 2 bases, the J end by 7 bases, with 11 bases between. CDR3 DNA sequence: TGTGCCAGCAGTTACCGGAGGGGTCGTGAAAAACTGTTTTTT. Translating it yields CASSYRRGREKLFF.

This sequence joins TRBV28 and TRBJ2-7, with a weak D call TRBD2 (5 bases). The V gene lost 3 bases and the J gene lost 3 bases, with 9 bases spanning the gap. The germline V gene has CDR1 MDHEN and CDR2 SYDVKM. This CDR3 spans 13 amino acids. CDR3 residues: CASSFVSVYEQYF. The CDR3 DNA reads TGTGCCAGCAGTTTCGTTAGCGTCTACGAGCAGTACTTC.

The V call is TRBV5-4, the J call TRBJ2-5; the D gene is possibly TRBD2 (7 bases). This CDR3 has 15 residues. The ends were cut back, 2 bases at V and 5 bases at J, with 16 bases in the middle. Germline lookup yields CDR1 SGHNT and CDR2 YYREEE (reference sequence). CDR3 residues: CASSLVAEGGETQYF. The CDR3 nucleotides are TGTGCCAGCAGCTTAGTAGCGGAGGGGGGGGAGACCCAGTACTTC.

The chain couples TRBV5-4 to TRBJ2-7; 7 bases are shared with TRBD1. CDR3 length equals 15 residues. Losses at the gene ends were 4 bases for V and 2 bases for J; bases not matched to a gene: 9. The germline V gene encodes CDR1 SGHNT and CDR2 YYREEE (reference sequence). CDR3 region: CASSPAWDSPYEQYF. Written as DNA, the CDR3 is TGTGCCAGCAGCCCCGCTTGGGACAGTCCCTACGAGCAGTACTTC.

The chain has TRBV2 and TRBJ2-3; 11 bases line up with TRBD2. Losses at the gene ends were 8 bases for V and 1 base for J; bases not matched to a gene: 8. The germline CDR1 and CDR2 sequences are SNHLY and FYNNEI. This CDR3 is built from 16 residues. The CDR3 DNA reads as TGTGCCAGCGCGAAGATTAGCGGGAGGGGCACAGATACGCAGTATTTT. This translates into CASAKISGRGTDTQYF.

The chain recombines TRBV6-5 with TRBJ2-3; 7 bases are shared with TRBD2. V dropped 7 bases and J dropped 5; count of bases not matched to a gene: 9. The CDR3 is made up of 14 amino acids. The germline gives CDR1 MNHEY, CDR2 SVGAGI. DNA of the CDR3: TGTGCCAGCATCTCTGTGGCGGGAGAAGATACGCAGTATTTT. Amino acids: CASISVAGEDTQYF.

The chain combines TRBV11-2 with TRBJ1-5; D gene ambiguous. This CDR3 region has 12 residues. Trimming cost V 0 bases and J 6 bases, with 3 bases left between them. From germline, CDR1 is SGHAT and CDR2 FQNNGV. Here the CDR3 reads CASSLEGQPQHF. In nucleotides, the CDR3 is TGTGCCAGCAGCTTAGAGGGTCAGCCCCAGCATTTT.

This clone was seen just once. The genes are TRBV7-8 and TRBJ2-3; D gene ambiguous. The CDR3 consists of 14 residues. Germline CDR1 reads SGHVS; CDR2 reads FQNEAQ. The ends were cut back, 5 bases at V and 0 bases at J, with 9 bases in the middle. The CDR3 loop is CASSRETSTDTQYF. CDR3 coding DNA: TGTGCCAGCAGCCGAGAAACTAGCACAGATACGCAGTATTTT. The whole variable domain, remainder taken from reference TRBV7-8 and TRBJ2-3, is GAGVSQSPRYKVAKRGQDVALRCDPISGHVSLFWYQQALGQGPEFLTYFQNEAQLDKSGLPSDRFFAERPEGSVSTLKIQRTQQEDSAVYLCASSRETSTDTQYFGPGTRLTVL.

This clone was seen once. The chain is built from TRBV19 and TRBJ2-1, with 9 bases matching TRBD2. V shed 5 bases, J shed 6 bases, and the junction held 8 bases outside the gene matches. CDR1 and CDR2 from the germline V gene are LNHDA and SQIVND (reference sequence). This CDR3 is 15 amino acids long. The CDR3 DNA is TGTGCCAGTAGTTGGTTAGCGGGAGTTATCAATGAGCAGTTCTTC. Protein product: CASSWLAGVINEQFF.

This chain connects TRBV28 to TRBJ1-1; D perhaps matches TRBD1 (6 bases). Trimming removed 10 bases at V and 7 bases at J, with 16 bases between. Germline V gene lookup returns CDR1 MDHEN and CDR2 SYDVKM. The CDR3 is 12 amino acids. CDR3 in DNA: TGTGCCACCGAGGACAGTCTCAGTGAAGCTTTCTTT. Protein: CATEDSLSEAFF.

This sequence joins TRBV3-1 (or the pseudogene TRBV3-2) and TRBJ1-1, with 10 bases fitting TRBD1. CDR1 is LGHDT and CDR2 is YNNKEL in the germline V gene (reference sequence). This CDR3 contains 14 residues. V lost 3 bases to trimming and J lost 12 bases; unmatched junction nucleotides: 10. CDR3 sequence (DNA): TGTGCCAGCAGCCAGGCGCCGGGACAGGGGAGCACTTTCTTT. Its translation is CASSQAPGQGSTFF.

The chain employs TRBV7-9 and TRBJ2-7; no reliable D call. The CDR3 contains 11 residues. V was cut by 5 bases and J by 4 bases, with 6 bases left in between. Germline V CDR1 and CDR2: SEHNR, FQNEAQ (reference sequence). CDR3 DNA sequence: TGTGCCAGCAGCCAAATGTACGAGCAGTACTTC. Its protein is CASSQMYEQYF. Supplemented by reference TRBV7-9 and TRBJ2-7, the full variable domain reads DTGVSQNPRHKITKRGQNVTFRCDPISEHNRLYWYRQTLGQGPEFLTYFQNEAQLEKSRLLSDRFSAERPKGSFSTLEIQRTEQGDSAMYLCASSQMYEQYFGPGTRLTVT.

Note on this clone: Germline is not matched at one junction end, which may reflect a read error. The V and J genes are TRBV3-1 (or the pseudogene TRBV3-2) and TRBJ2-1; D ambiguous. The CDR3 consists of 11 residues. The V gene's germline CDR1 is LGHDT and CDR2 YNNKEL (reference sequence). The CDR3 spells CASSRYSEQFF. In DNA form, the CDR3 reads TGTGCCAGCAGCCGGTACAGTGAGCAGTTCTTC.

The chain has TRBV5-1 and TRBJ2-3; no firm D call. Germline loops: CDR1 SGHRS, CDR2 YFSETQ. The V end was cut by 1 base, the J end by 1 base, with 13 bases between. The CDR3 spans 16 residues. The CDR3 sequence: CASSLPDGTRTDTQYF. DNA for the CDR3: TGCGCCAGCAGCTTGCCGGACGGAACTCGCACAGATACGCAGTATTTT.

The table lists this clone with a count of one. The V call is TRBV18, the J call TRBJ1-5, with D unclear. Germline-derived CDR1 and CDR2 are KGHSH and LQKENI. The V end was cut by 2 bases, the J end by 0 bases, with 8 bases between. This CDR3 has 15 amino acids. CDR3 region: CASSPVGDSNQPQHF. DNA for the CDR3: TGTGCCAGCTCACCAGTGGGAGATAGCAATCAGCCCCAGCATTTT. Supplemented by reference TRBV18 and TRBJ1-5, the full variable domain reads NAGVMQNPRHLVRRRGQEARLRCSPMKGHSHVYWYRQLPEEGLKFMVYLQKENIIDESGMPKERFSAEFPKEGPSILRIQQVVRGDSAAYFCASSPVGDSNQPQHFGDGTRLSIL.

Regarding this clone: The junction does not match germline at one end; this may be a read error. The chain combines TRBV5-6 with TRBJ2-5; TRBD2 aligns across 8 bases. Germline V lookup: CDR1 SGHDT, CDR2 YYEEEE. This CDR3 contains 12 residues. In DNA, the CDR3 is TGTGCCAGCAGCTTTCCGGGACTAGGGACTAACTTC. It yields the protein CASSFPGLGTNF.

This clone showed up just a few times. The V gene is TRBV19, the J gene TRBJ1-1; TRBD1 is a possible D gene (5 bases). The CDR3 spans 13 residues. The V gene lost 4 bases and the J gene lost 7 bases, with 13 bases spanning the gap. In germline, CDR1 is LNHDA, CDR2 SQIVND (reference sequence). The CDR3 protein is CASSTRQHHEAFF. The DNA for the CDR3 is TGTGCCAGTAGTACTCGACAGCATCATGAAGCTTTCTTT. The whole variable domain, remainder taken from reference TRBV19 and TRBJ1-1, is DGGITQSPKYLFRKEGQNVTLSCEQNLNHDAMYWYRQDPGQGLRLIYYSQIVNDFQKGDIAEGYSVSREKKESFPLTVTSAQKNPTAFYLCASSTRQHHEAFFGQGTRLTVV.

The rearrangement links TRBV11-3 to TRBJ1-2, with D uncertain. Germline CDR1 SGHNT, CDR2 YENEEA. V lost 4 bases and J lost 6, with 12 bases in between. The CDR3 contains 13 residues. The CDR3 loop is CASSSEGGHGYTF. The CDR3 DNA reads TGTGCCAGCAGCTCCGAGGGTGGACATGGCTACACCTTC.

This clone was found once. V is TRBV20-1 and J is TRBJ2-1; D is perhaps TRBD2 (5 bases). Germline V gene data show CDR1 as DFQATT and CDR2 as SNEGSKA (reference sequence). V shed 3 bases and J shed 6 bases, with 15 bases lying between them. This CDR3 is built from 14 residues. In nucleotides, the CDR3 is TGCAGTGCTAGTGGGTCTAGAGGAGGCAATGAGCAGTTCTTC. Translation: CSASGSRGGNEQFF.

This clone was recorded a few times. The chain links TRBV2 to TRBJ2-3; D gene uncertain. Germline V gives CDR1 SNHLY, CDR2 FYNNEI. With 1 base removed from V and 9 bases from J, the gap between germline ends came to 11 bases. This CDR3 has 13 amino acids. The CDR3, as DNA: TGTGCCAGCAGTGAAGAGTCCGGGTGGACGCAGTATTTT. Translating gives CASSEESGWTQYF.

This clone was observed a few times. The chain combines TRBV7-9 with TRBJ2-6, with 7 bases fitting TRBD1. V lost 5 bases, J lost 1 base, and 2 bases stayed unmatched. Germline CDR1 and CDR2: SEHNR and FQNEAQ (reference sequence). The CDR3 is made up of 15 amino acids. CDR3 sequence reads: CASSPTGSGANVLTF. The CDR3 DNA reads as TGTGCCAGCAGCCCGACAGGGTCTGGGGCCAACGTCCTGACTTTC.